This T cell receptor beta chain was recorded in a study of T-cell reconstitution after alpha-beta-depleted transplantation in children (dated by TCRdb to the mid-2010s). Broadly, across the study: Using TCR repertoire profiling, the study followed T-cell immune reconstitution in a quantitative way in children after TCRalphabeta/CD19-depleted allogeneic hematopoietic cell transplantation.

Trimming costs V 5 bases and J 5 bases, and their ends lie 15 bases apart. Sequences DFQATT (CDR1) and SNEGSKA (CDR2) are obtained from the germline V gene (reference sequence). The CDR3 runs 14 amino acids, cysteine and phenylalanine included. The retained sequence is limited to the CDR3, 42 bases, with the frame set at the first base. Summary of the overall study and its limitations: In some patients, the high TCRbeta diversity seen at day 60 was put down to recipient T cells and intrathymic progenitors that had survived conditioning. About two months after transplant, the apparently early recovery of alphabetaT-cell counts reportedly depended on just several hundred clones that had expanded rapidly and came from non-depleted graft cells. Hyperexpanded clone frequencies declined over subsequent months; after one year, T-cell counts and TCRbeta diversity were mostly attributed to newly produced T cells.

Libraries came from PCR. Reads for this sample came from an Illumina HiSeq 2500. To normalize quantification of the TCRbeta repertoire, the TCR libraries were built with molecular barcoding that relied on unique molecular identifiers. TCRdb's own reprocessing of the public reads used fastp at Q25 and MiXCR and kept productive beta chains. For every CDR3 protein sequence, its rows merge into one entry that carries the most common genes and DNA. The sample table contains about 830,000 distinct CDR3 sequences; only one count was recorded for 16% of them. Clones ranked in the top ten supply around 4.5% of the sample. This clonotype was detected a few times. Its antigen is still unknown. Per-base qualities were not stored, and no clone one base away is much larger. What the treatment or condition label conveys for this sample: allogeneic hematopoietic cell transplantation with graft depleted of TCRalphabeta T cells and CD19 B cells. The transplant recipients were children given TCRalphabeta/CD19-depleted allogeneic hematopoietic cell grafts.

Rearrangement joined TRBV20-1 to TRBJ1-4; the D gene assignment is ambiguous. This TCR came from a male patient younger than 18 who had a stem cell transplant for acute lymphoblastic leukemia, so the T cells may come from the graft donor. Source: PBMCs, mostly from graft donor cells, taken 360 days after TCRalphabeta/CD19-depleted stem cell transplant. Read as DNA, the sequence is TGCAGTGCTCTCCGGGGAGGGTGGAATGAAAAACTGTTTTTT. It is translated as CSALRGGWNEKLFF.